This T cell receptor (beta chain) emerged from a study of T cell responses to AZD1222 COVID-19 vaccine. Study at large: Pooled together were second doses at about 4 or about 12 weeks.

In regard to this clone: The antigen remains unidentified.

V was trimmed by 5 bases and J by 4 bases, leaving 14 bases between them. CDR3 size: 14 residues. Looked up from germline, CDR1 is KGHSH and CDR2 is LQKENI. Here immunoSEQ multiplex PCR was the method, and the copy in TCRdb shows in-frame clones only, minus some. The sample shows 120,000 to 150,000 clones, approximately 90% of them seen only once. Study results and caveats: None of the repertoires were sampled until the peak T cell response had passed.

The specimen was peripheral blood, collected on day 0 of AZD1222 vaccination. This clonotype was sampled from an adult in good health. V gene TRBV18 combines with J gene TRBJ2-5; D gene unclear. The CDR3 sequence: CASSYNPPPETQYF. CDR3 nucleotide sequence: TGTGCCAGCTCATATAACCCCCCTCCAGAGACCCAGTACTTC. Together with reference TRBV18 and TRBJ2-5, the CDR3 gives the full variable domain: NAGVMQNPRHLVRRRGQEARLRCSPMKGHSHVYWYRQLPEEGLKFMVYLQKENIIDESGMPKERFSAEFPKEGPSILRIQQVVRGDSAAYFCASSYNPPPETQYFGPGTRLLVL.